This T cell receptor (beta chain) was identified in a study of CD8+ T cells in alopecia areata. Study observations and caveats: TCR sharing was clearer in mice than between patients, perhaps partly owing to patient HLA diversity. It was lesional scalp, especially alopecia totalis/universalis, that showed higher clonality than normal scalp. Alphabeta T cells residing in normal skin are also sequenced in scalp samples.

With regard to this clone: The antigen is not known.

The CDR3 is 16 residues long. Trimming removed 5 bases at V and 2 bases at J, with 16 bases between. In germline, CDR1 is SGHVS, CDR2 FNYEAQ. Reverse transcription of extracted RNA yielded cDNA, which provided the sequencing template. Some clones are missing from TCRdb's copy, which holds only in-frame ones; the method was immunoSEQ multiplex PCR. The profile shows around 190,000 clones, around three fifths of them singletons. This TCR was sampled from a human donor in good health. The sequenced sample was CD8+ T cells sorted from blood. V gene TRBV7-6 combines with J gene TRBJ1-3; weak D call: TRBD1 (5 bases). As DNA, the CDR3 is TGTGCCAGCAGCCGAGAGGGGATTTCCCCTGGAAACACCATATATTTT. This translates into CASSREGISPGNTIYF.